The 19 T cell receptor beta chains listed next were all sequenced from one sample in a study of tumor-infiltrating lymphocytes in localized non-small cell lung cancer. Clones were read by immunoSEQ multiplex PCR, and TCRdb kept only the in-frame ones, dropping some. Seen here are 10,000 or so clones, about four fifths observed once, and the top ten hold more than 8%. Sequenced sample: uninvolved lung tissue not adjacent to the tumor. The receptors derive from a human donor with non-small cell lung cancer.

This clone was counted between two and nine times. The chain combines TRBV30 with TRBJ1-1, with 8 bases lining up with TRBD1. The trim removed 1 base at V and 6 bases at J, leaving 13 bases unmatched. This CDR3 has 16 residues. CDR1 is GTSNPN and CDR2 is SVGIG in the germline V gene (reference sequence). DNA for the CDR3: TGTGCCTGGAGTGGCAGGGGGCGCAACCTGGGATCTGAAGCTTTCTTT. This gives the protein CAWSGRGRNLGSEAFF.

The gene calls are TRBV4-2 and TRBJ2-1, with 9 bases matching TRBD2. The CDR3 has 18 amino acids. After removal of 1 base from V and 4 bases from J, the junction contained 11 bases not matched to a gene. Germline V CDR1 and CDR2: LGHNA, YNFKEQ. The CDR3 nucleotides are TGTGCCAGCAGCCAAGGGAGGCCTAGCGGGATGGGGTACAATGAGCAGTTCTTC. This translates into CASSQGRPSGMGYNEQFF.

The chain combines TRBV18 with TRBJ2-5, with D hard to call. The V end lost 4 bases, the J end lost 1 base, and 7 bases lay between the germline ends. The CDR3 extends over 13 amino acids. Germline assignment: CDR1 KGHSH and CDR2 LQKENI. DNA of the CDR3: TGTGCCAGCTCACAGCAGCTCCAAGAGACCCAGTACTTC. It specifies CASSQQLQETQYF. Complete variable domain (other parts from reference TRBV18 and TRBJ2-5): NAGVMQNPRHLVRRRGQEARLRCSPMKGHSHVYWYRQLPEEGLKFMVYLQKENIIDESGMPKERFSAEFPKEGPSILRIQQVVRGDSAAYFCASSQQLQETQYFGPGTRLLVL.

This clone appeared a few times. This chain joins TRBV10-3 and TRBJ1-1; D unclear. Deletions cut 6 bases from V and 1 base from J, with 12 bases between. This CDR3 spans 14 amino acids. CDR1 and CDR2 from the germline V gene are ENHRY and SYGVKD. The CDR3 DNA reads as TGTGCCATCAGCCCCGGGAGGGCGAACACTGAAGCTTTCTTT. Translating gives CAISPGRANTEAFF.

This clone was detected only once. The J gene is TRBJ1-2, the V gene TRBV15; D gene ambiguous. V was pared by 4 bases and J by 4 bases, with 13 bases between. From germline, CDR1 is LNHNV and CDR2 YYDKDF (reference sequence). This CDR3 has 14 residues. CDR3 in amino acids: CATSKVRAGYGYTF. The CDR3 nucleotides are TGTGCCACCAGCAAGGTGAGGGCGGGCTATGGCTACACCTTC.

The chain joins TRBV2 to TRBJ1-1, with D uncertain. The CDR3 runs 13 residues. V was cut by 11 bases and J by 0 bases, with 13 bases left in between. The germline gives CDR1 SNHLY, CDR2 FYNNEI. CDR3 DNA: TGTGCCTCCATCCGGGAGATGAACACTGAAGCTTTCTTT. Its translation is CASIREMNTEAFF.

Here the CDR3 DNA reads TGCAGCGCTGATCTACTAGCGGGGCGGGATACGCAGTATTTT. Translated: CSADLLAGRDTQYF. The genes are TRBV29-1 and TRBJ2-3, with 10 bases identical to TRBD2. Trimming removed 7 bases from V and 6 bases from J; junction bases left unmatched: 10. Looked up from germline, CDR1 is SQVTM and CDR2 is ANQGSEA. This CDR3 has 14 amino acids.

This chain uses TRBV19 with TRBJ1-2; D unresolved. Trimming left V 0 bases short and J 9 bases short, with 5 bases between. Germline V gene data show CDR1 as LNHDA and CDR2 as SQIVND (reference sequence). The length of the CDR3 is 11 residues. The CDR3 reads CASSIERRYTF. CDR3 DNA: TGTGCCAGTAGTATAGAACGGCGCTACACCTTC.

This clone was counted once. This rearrangement joins TRBV5-1 to TRBJ2-2, with 8 bases fitting TRBD1. Germline loops: CDR1 SGHRS, CDR2 YFSETQ. This CDR3 has 16 amino acids. V lost 3 bases, J lost 6 bases, and 10 bases stayed unmatched. The CDR3 DNA follows: TGCGCCAGCAGCTCCCCGGGACAGGTCCGGTCCGGGGAGCTGTTTTTT. Translating it yields CASSSPGQVRSGELFF.

The V gene is TRBV28, the J gene TRBJ2-2; 7 nucleotides match TRBD1. The CDR3 is 14 amino acids. From germline, CDR1 is MDHEN and CDR2 SYDVKM. V lost 6 bases to trimming and J lost 3 bases; unmatched junction nucleotides: 4. DNA for the CDR3: TGTGCCAGCAGGACAGGGTCGGACACCGGGGAGCTGTTTTTT. It is translated as CASRTGSDTGELFF.

This chain joins TRBV5-4 and TRBJ2-1, with D perhaps TRBD2 (6 bases). There are 16 residues in the CDR3. Germline V gene sequence: CDR1 SGHNT, CDR2 YYREEE (reference sequence). Trimming removed 4 bases from V and 2 bases from J, with 16 bases in between. The CDR3 nucleotides read TGTGCCAGCAGCGCCGCGGTAGCGGAGGCCTACAATGAGCAGTTCTTC. Translated, it gives CASSAAVAEAYNEQFF.

J is TRBJ2-7 and V is TRBV11-3; possible D gene TRBD2, 6 bases. CDR3 length: 15 amino acids. With 5 bases removed from V and 7 bases from J, the gap between germline ends came to 21 bases. Per germline, CDR1 SGHNT and CDR2 YENEEA. The CDR3 region has the DNA TGTGCCAGCAGCCCCTCACGGGACTCACTCGGGGAGCAGTACTTC. Amino acid sequence: CASSPSRDSLGEQYF.

This chain joins TRBV25-1 and TRBJ1-5; D gene uncertain. The CDR3 has 13 residues. Trimming took off 5 bases at V and 4 bases at J, with 9 bases between the two ends. CDR1 MGHDK and CDR2 SYGVNS come from the germline V gene. For the CDR3, the DNA is TGTGCCAGCAGTCCAGGTGGTAATCAGCCCCAGCATTTT. Translating gives CASSPGGNQPQHF. The entire variable domain, with the rest obtained from reference TRBV25-1 and TRBJ1-5, is as follows: EADIYQTPRYLVIGTGKKITLECSQTMGHDKMYWYQQDPGMELHLIHYSYGVNSTEKGDLSSESTVSRIRTEHFPLTLESARPSHTSQYLCASSPGGNQPQHFGDGTRLSIL.

This clone was seen a handful of times. This chain links TRBV9 with TRBJ1-5, with D maybe TRBD1 (6 bases). V was cut by 2 bases and J by 4 bases, with 13 bases left in between. CDR3 length: 15 amino acids. CDR1 is SGDLS, CDR2 YYNGEE, per germline. The CDR3 coding sequence is TGTGCCAGCAGCGTCGACGGGGGGGCGAATCAGCCCCAGCATTTT. Translated, it gives CASSVDGGANQPQHF. The whole variable domain, filled in from reference TRBV9 and TRBJ1-5, reads DSGVTQTPKHLITATGQRVTLRCSPRSGDLSVYWYQQSLDQGLQFLIQYYNGEERAKGNILERFSAQQFPDLHSELNLSSLELGDSALYFCASSVDGGANQPQHFGDGTRLSIL.

J is TRBJ2-3 and V is TRBV7-2; TRBD2 matches at 11 bases. V lost 3 bases and J lost 4; bases outside the gene matches: 12. The CDR3 length is 18 residues. Germline CDR1 and CDR2: SGHTA and FQGNSA. This CDR3 reads CASSFPIAGGPEADTQYF. CDR3 in DNA: TGTGCCAGCAGCTTTCCGATAGCGGGAGGGCCCGAAGCAGATACGCAGTATTTT.

This clone was observed a handful of times. The chain is built from TRBV29-1 and TRBJ2-2; TRBD1 or TRBD2 may be the D gene (5 bases each). Trimming stripped 6 bases from V and 1 base from J, with 12 bases between. The CDR3 is 14 residues long. Germline values: CDR1 SQVTM, CDR2 ANQGSEA. CDR3 bases: TGCAGCGTCCAGGGACGGGGGAACACCGGGGAGCTGTTTTTT. It yields the protein CSVQGRGNTGELFF.

The V call is TRBV11-3, the J call TRBJ2-3; D possibly matches TRBD1 or TRBD2 (5 bases each). Germline-derived CDR1 and CDR2 are SGHNT and YENEEA. V was shortened by 5 bases and J by 2 bases, with 14 bases between the two germline ends. The CDR3 has 15 residues. CDR3: CASSRGVADTDTQYF. CDR3 coding DNA: TGTGCCAGCAGCCGAGGGGTGGCGGACACAGATACGCAGTATTTT.

The chain couples TRBV5-1 to TRBJ2-7; possibly TRBD2 for D (5 bases). Germline-derived CDR1 and CDR2 are SGHRS and YFSETQ. The V gene lost 0 bases and the J gene lost 0 bases, with 16 bases spanning the gap. The CDR3 contains 17 residues. CDR3 in amino acids: CASSLALATLSSYEQYF. CDR3 nucleotide sequence: TGCGCCAGCAGCTTGGCCCTAGCAACCTTAAGCTCCTACGAGCAGTACTTC. Variable domain in full (rest from reference TRBV5-1 and TRBJ2-7): KAGVTQTPRYLIKTRGQQVTLSCSPISGHRSVSWYQQTPGQGLQFLFEYFSETQRNKGNFPGRFSGRQFSNSRSEMNVSTLELGDSALYLCASSLALATLSSYEQYFGPGTRLTVT.

The J gene is TRBJ2-2, the V gene TRBV28, with D perhaps matching TRBD1 or TRBD2 (5 bases each). In germline, CDR1 is MDHEN, CDR2 SYDVKM. The CDR3 covers 14 residues. The V gene lost 10 bases and the J gene lost 1 base, with 13 bases spanning the gap. As DNA, the CDR3 is TGTGCCACGCGGGTGGGGGAGAACACCGGGGAGCTGTTTTTT. Amino acid sequence: CATRVGENTGELFF.